One sample yielded the 19 T cell receptor beta chains listed below, sequenced in a study of blood T cell repertoires in COVID-19. The table came from immunoSEQ multiplex PCR; TCRdb's copy has only in-frame clones and leaves some out. Among 35,000 to 40,000 clones listed, roughly 82% were seen once. Input material: peripheral blood. The receptors derive from a man between 50 and 59 years old with active or convalescent COVID-19.

CDR3 nucleotides: TGTGCCAGTAGTATAGAGGCTAGCGGGGGGAGGAATGAGCAGTTCTTC. Translation: CASSIEASGGRNEQFF. The V call is TRBV19, the J call TRBJ2-1; TRBD2 agrees at 11 bases. V trimming: 0 bases; J trimming: 7 bases; junction bases outside the gene matches: 5. The CDR3 totals 16 residues. Per germline, CDR1 LNHDA and CDR2 SQIVND (reference sequence).

This chain connects TRBV11-2 to TRBJ2-3; D not certain. Germline CDR1 reads SGHAT; CDR2 reads FQNNGV. Trimming stripped 5 bases from V and 0 bases from J, with 12 bases between. There are 15 residues in the CDR3. CDR3 in amino acids: CASSPVQQSTDTQYF. The CDR3 region has the DNA TGTGCCAGCAGCCCAGTACAGCAGAGCACAGATACGCAGTATTTT.

The rearrangement links TRBV5-1 to TRBJ2-2; no firm D call. The CDR3 extends over 12 amino acids. Trimming took 2 bases from V and 3 from J, leaving 2 bases between them. Germline CDR1 reads SGHRS; CDR2 reads YFSETQ. The CDR3 nucleotides read TGCGCCAGCAGCTTCGACACCGGGGAGCTGTTTTTT. Its protein is CASSFDTGELFF.

The gene calls are TRBV5-1 and TRBJ1-2; TRBD1 agrees at 7 bases. The length of the CDR3 is 13 residues. V dropped 3 bases and J dropped 6; count of bases not matched to a gene: 5. Germline CDR1 is SGHRS and CDR2 is YFSETQ. The CDR3 reads CASSSSGGDGYTF. DNA for the CDR3: TGCGCCAGCAGCTCATCAGGGGGAGATGGCTACACCTTC.

This CDR3 is CSVVFQGALYGYTF. The DNA for the CDR3 is TGCAGCGTTGTCTTCCAGGGGGCGTTATATGGCTACACCTTC. The chain links TRBV29-1 to TRBJ1-2, with TRBD1 matching 8 bases. V gave up 4 bases and J gave up 5 bases; unmatched junction bases: 9. The CDR3 runs to 14 residues. Germline CDR1 is SQVTM and CDR2 is ANQGSEA. The complete variable domain, with remaining parts taken from reference TRBV29-1 and TRBJ1-2, reads SAVISQKPSRDICQRGTSLTIQCQVDSQVTMMFWYRQQPGQSLTLIATANQGSEATYESGFVIDKFPISRPNLTFSTLTVSNMSPEDSSIYLCSVVFQGALYGYTFGSGTRLTVV.

The chain has TRBV5-6 and TRBJ2-7; 7 nucleotides align to TRBD2. The germline V gene has CDR1 SGHDT and CDR2 YYEEEE. The trim removed 4 bases at V and 3 bases at J, leaving 7 bases unmatched. This CDR3 region has 14 residues. The DNA for the CDR3 is TGTGCCAGCAGCCGGGGAGGGCAGCTCTACGAGCAGTACTTC. Translation gives CASSRGGQLYEQYF.

The genes are TRBV19 and TRBJ2-3, with 8 positions matching TRBD1. The CDR3 is 17 amino acids. Trimming cost V 7 bases and J 0 bases; bases outside gene matches: 12. The germline gives CDR1 LNHDA, CDR2 SQIVND (reference sequence). This CDR3 reads CASTRQGIQTSTDTQYF. The CDR3 nucleotides read TGTGCCAGTACGAGACAGGGGATTCAAACTAGCACAGATACGCAGTATTTT. The entire variable domain, with the rest obtained from reference TRBV19 and TRBJ2-3, is as follows: DGGITQSPKYLFRKEGQNVTLSCEQNLNHDAMYWYRQDPGQGLRLIYYSQIVNDFQKGDIAEGYSVSREKKESFPLTVTSAQKNPTAFYLCASTRQGIQTSTDTQYFGPGTRLTVL.

The V gene is TRBV7-3, the J gene TRBJ1-1; possible D gene TRBD1, 5 bases. CDR1 SGHTA and CDR2 FQGTGA come from the germline V gene. Trimming pared 0 bases from V and 4 bases from J, leaving 15 bases between. CDR3 length: 16 amino acids. CDR3 residues: CASSLTGGAVFTEAFF. CDR3 DNA sequence: TGTGCCAGCAGCTTAACGGGAGGGGCAGTATTCACTGAAGCTTTCTTT.

The chain is built from TRBV19 and TRBJ1-6; 11 bases map to TRBD1. The CDR3 sequence is 17 residues long. The V gene end was trimmed by 6 bases and the J gene end by 7 bases; junction bases not matched to a gene: 11. Germline V gene data show CDR1 as LNHDA and CDR2 as SQIVND (reference sequence). In nucleotides, the CDR3 is TGTGCCAGTAGGCCCGGGACAGGGGGGTTTGGGAATTCACCCCTCCACTTT. It encodes CASRPGTGGFGNSPLHF.

The chain uses TRBV11-3 and TRBJ1-1; no clear D. Germline V gene sequence: CDR1 SGHNT, CDR2 YENEEA. This CDR3 spans 13 amino acids. V was clipped by 2 bases and J by 1 base, with 5 bases between them. CDR3 amino acids: CASSLSWNTEAFF. The CDR3 DNA reads as TGTGCCAGCAGCTTAAGCTGGAACACTGAAGCTTTCTTT.

CDR3 loop: CASSAGDRGDQPQHF. The CDR3 DNA is TGCGCCAGCAGCGCTGGAGACAGGGGGGATCAGCCCCAGCATTTT. This chain uses TRBV5-1 with TRBJ1-5; TRBD1 matches at 9 bases. Germline-derived CDR1 and CDR2 are SGHRS and YFSETQ. After removal of 4 bases from V and 5 bases from J, the junction contained 7 bases not matched to a gene. This CDR3 comprises 15 residues. The full variable domain, rest sourced from reference TRBV5-1 and TRBJ1-5, is KAGVTQTPRYLIKTRGQQVTLSCSPISGHRSVSWYQQTPGQGLQFLFEYFSETQRNKGNFPGRFSGRQFSNSRSEMNVSTLELGDSALYLCASSAGDRGDQPQHFGDGTRLSIL.

This clone was recorded once. The J gene is TRBJ2-2, the V gene TRBV5-1; D gene uncertain. CDR3 size: 15 residues. V dropped 0 bases and J dropped 0 bases, with 6 bases sitting between them. Germline assignment: CDR1 SGHRS and CDR2 YFSETQ. Here the CDR3 reads CASSLGAANTGELFF. DNA of the CDR3: TGCGCCAGCAGCTTGGGGGCAGCGAACACCGGGGAGCTGTTTTTT.

The CDR3 sequence is CASSLDAQTRNTEAFF. CDR3 nucleotides: TGTGCCAGCAGCTTAGATGCGCAAACGCGAAACACTGAAGCTTTCTTT. The rearrangement uses TRBV11-2 and TRBJ1-1; no reliable D call. Trimming removed 0 bases from V and 2 bases from J, with 13 bases in between. CDR1 SGHAT and CDR2 FQNNGV come from the germline V gene. The CDR3 is 16 residues long. Full variable domain (missing parts from reference TRBV11-2 and TRBJ1-1): EAGVAQSPRYKIIEKRQSVAFWCNPISGHATLYWYQQILGQGPKLLIQFQNNGVVDDSQLPKDRFSAERLKGVDSTLKIQPAKLEDSAVYLCASSLDAQTRNTEAFFGQGTRLTVV.

The J gene is TRBJ2-7, the V gene TRBV5-1, with unresolved D. The V end was cut by 9 bases, the J end by 2 bases, with 12 bases between. The germline V gene has CDR1 SGHRS and CDR2 YFSETQ. The length of the CDR3 is 12 residues. The CDR3 sequence is CAIPTRTYEQYF. Here the CDR3 DNA reads TGCGCCATCCCGACAAGAACCTACGAGCAGTACTTC.

This clone was counted once. CDR3 bases: TGTGCCAGCAGCTTAGCGGTCGGGGGCCAAGAGACCCAGTACTTC. Its translation: CASSLAVGGQETQYF. The J gene is TRBJ2-5, the V gene TRBV7-9; D perhaps matches TRBD2 (6 bases). Deletions cut 0 bases from V and 1 base from J, with 9 bases between. The CDR3 covers 15 residues. Germline assignment: CDR1 SEHNR and CDR2 FQNEAQ (reference sequence).

This clone came up once. The rearrangement joins TRBV10-3 to TRBJ1-3, with D perhaps TRBD1 (5 bases). This CDR3 is 17 amino acids long. Looked up from germline, CDR1 is ENHRY and CDR2 is SYGVKD. V was clipped by 0 bases and J by 0 bases, with 12 bases between them. In DNA, the CDR3 is TGTGCCATCAGTGAGTCAGGACACAGGAGCTCTGGAAACACCATATATTTT. Protein sequence: CAISESGHRSSGNTIYF.

The chain links TRBV5-5 to TRBJ1-2; 9 nucleotides align to TRBD1. V dropped 6 bases and J dropped 4; count of bases not matched to a gene: 13. The CDR3 runs to 16 residues. Germline V lookup: CDR1 SGHKS, CDR2 YYEKEE (reference sequence). The CDR3, as DNA: TGTGCCAGCAACCCCCGAACCGGGACAGGGTCCTATGGCTACACCTTC. Translating it yields CASNPRTGTGSYGYTF.

The rearrangement joins TRBV5-6 to TRBJ1-2; perhaps TRBD1 as D (5 bases). Trimming shortened V by 4 bases and J by 0 bases, and 13 bases separated the two germline ends. CDR1 is SGHDT and CDR2 is YYEEEE in the germline V gene. The CDR3 is made up of 15 amino acids. CDR3 in amino acids: CASSRGSAANYGYTF. The CDR3 nucleotides read TGTGCCAGCAGCAGGGGATCGGCCGCTAACTATGGCTACACCTTC.

On this clone: A junction end diverges from the germline sequence, so it may reflect a read error. The V gene is TRBV13, the J gene TRBJ1-2; D unclear. The CDR3 is 14 amino acids. Looked up from germline, CDR1 is PRHDT and CDR2 is FYEKMQ (reference sequence). For the CDR3, the DNA is TGTGCCAGCAGCCTAGGCTCTAGGAATTATGGCTACACCTTC. Translation: CASSLGSRNYGYTF.